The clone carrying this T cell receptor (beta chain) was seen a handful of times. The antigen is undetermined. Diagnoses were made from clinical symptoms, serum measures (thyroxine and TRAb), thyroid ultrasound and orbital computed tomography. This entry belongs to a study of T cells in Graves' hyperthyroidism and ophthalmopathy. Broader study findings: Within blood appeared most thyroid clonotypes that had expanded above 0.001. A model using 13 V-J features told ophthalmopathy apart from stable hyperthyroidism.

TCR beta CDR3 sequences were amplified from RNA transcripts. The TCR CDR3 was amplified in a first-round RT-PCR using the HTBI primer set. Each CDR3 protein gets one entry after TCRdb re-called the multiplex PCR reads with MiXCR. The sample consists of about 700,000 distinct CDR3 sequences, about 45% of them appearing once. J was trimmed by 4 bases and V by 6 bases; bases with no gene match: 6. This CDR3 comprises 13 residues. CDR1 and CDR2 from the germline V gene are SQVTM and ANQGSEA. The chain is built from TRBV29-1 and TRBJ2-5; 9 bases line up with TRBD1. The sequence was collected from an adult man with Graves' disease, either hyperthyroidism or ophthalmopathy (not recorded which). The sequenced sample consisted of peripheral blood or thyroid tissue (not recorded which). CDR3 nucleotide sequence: TGCAGCGTGGAGGACAGGGGAGGAGAGACCCAGTACTTC. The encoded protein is CSVEDRGGETQYF.